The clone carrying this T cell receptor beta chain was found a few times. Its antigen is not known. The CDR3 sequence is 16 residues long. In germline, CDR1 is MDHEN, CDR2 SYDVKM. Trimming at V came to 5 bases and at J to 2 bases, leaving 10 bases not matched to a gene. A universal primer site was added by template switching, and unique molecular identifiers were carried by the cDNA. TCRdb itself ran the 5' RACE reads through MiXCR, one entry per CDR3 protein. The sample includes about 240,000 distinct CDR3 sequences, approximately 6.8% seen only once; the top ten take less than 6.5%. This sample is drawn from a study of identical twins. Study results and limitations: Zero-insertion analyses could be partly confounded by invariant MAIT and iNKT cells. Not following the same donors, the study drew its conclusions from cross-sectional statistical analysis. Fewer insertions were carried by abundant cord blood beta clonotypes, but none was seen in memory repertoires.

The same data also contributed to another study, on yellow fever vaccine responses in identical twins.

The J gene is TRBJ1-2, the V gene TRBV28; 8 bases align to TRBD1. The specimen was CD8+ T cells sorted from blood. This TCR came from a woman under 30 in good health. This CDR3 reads CASSQTGTGENYGYTF. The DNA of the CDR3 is TGTGCCAGCAGTCAGACCGGGACAGGAGAGAACTATGGCTACACCTTC.